This is a list of T cell receptor beta chains from one sample in a study of human T cells and chemical hapten exposure. Via MiXCR, TCRdb re-called the RACE reads, giving one row per CDR3 protein. The sample holds roughly 250,000 distinct CDR3 sequences, about 9% seen once. The sample here was whole blood, taken in connection with sensitization to the hapten diphenylcyclopropenone (DPC). Every receptor here comes from a woman aged 40 to 50 with alopecia areata. Some clones in this sample may be carry-over from other donors' samples. CDR3s include the opening cysteine and the closing phenylalanine or tryptophan. Fields, in order: D gene, V gene, J gene, clone size, CDR3 protein, CDR3 DNA. D genes are given only for firm matches. Expanded clones are given a class, and other clones once, few, many or no size at all.

D gene: TRBD2
V gene: TRBV6-6
J gene: TRBJ2-3
clone size: few
CDR3 protein: CASNHPSGSTDTQYF
CDR3 DNA: TGTGCCAGCAATCATCCTAGCGGTAGCACAGATACGCAGTATTTT

D gene: TRBD2
V gene: TRBV20-1
J gene: TRBJ2-7
clone size: NA
CDR3 protein: CSARDQWASGYEQYF
CDR3 DNA: TGCAGTGCTAGAGATCAGTGGGCTAGCGGTTACGAGCAGTACTTC

D gene: NA
V gene: TRBV20-1
J gene: TRBJ2-1
clone size: few
CDR3 protein: CSASIADYEQFF
CDR3 DNA: TGCAGTGCTAGTATCGCCGACTATGAGCAGTTCTTC

D gene: TRBD1
V gene: TRBV5-1
J gene: TRBJ2-7
clone size: NA
CDR3 protein: CASTDQGQGGEQYF
CDR3 DNA: TGCGCCAGCACCGATCAGGGACAGGGTGGCGAGCAGTACTTC

D gene: TRBD1
V gene: TRBV2
J gene: TRBJ2-3
clone size: many
CDR3 protein: CASSLGGQADTQYF
CDR3 DNA: TGTGCCAGCAGTCTAGGGGGCCAGGCAGATACGCAGTATTTT

D gene: NA
V gene: TRBV24-1
J gene: TRBJ2-5
clone size: many
CDR3 protein: CATSRGDLEETQYF
CDR3 DNA: TGTGCCACCAGCAGGGGCGATTTGGAGGAGACCCAGTACTTC

D gene: TRBD1
V gene: TRBV7-2
J gene: TRBJ2-7
clone size: few
CDR3 protein: CASSLDPGTAAYEQYF
CDR3 DNA: TGTGCCAGCAGCTTAGATCCGGGGACAGCCGCCTACGAGCAGTACTTC

D gene: NA
V gene: TRBV4-3
J gene: TRBJ1-5
clone size: many
CDR3 protein: CASSQDRVQPQHF
CDR3 DNA: TGCGCCAGCAGCCAAGATAGGGTTCAGCCCCAGCATTTT

D gene: NA
V gene: TRBV28
J gene: TRBJ2-7
clone size: NA
CDR3 protein: CASRTPGYEQYF
CDR3 DNA: TGTGCCAGCAGGACACCAGGGTACGAGCAGTACTTC

D gene: TRBD2
V gene: TRBV4-3
J gene: TRBJ2-1
clone size: medium-sized
CDR3 protein: CASSQDRTSGPPYNEQFF
CDR3 DNA: TGCGCCAGCAGCCAAGATAGGACTAGCGGGCCTCCCTACAATGAGCAGTTCTTC

D gene: TRBD2
V gene: TRBV4-3
J gene: TRBJ2-5
clone size: NA
CDR3 protein: CASSQGRLAGIGETQYF
CDR3 DNA: TGCGCCAGCAGCCAAGGGAGACTAGCGGGAATAGGAGAGACCCAGTACTTC

D gene: TRBD1
V gene: TRBV3-1
J gene: TRBJ1-1
clone size: NA
CDR3 protein: CASNERQGNGAFF
CDR3 DNA: TGTGCCAGCAACGAAAGACAGGGGAATGGAGCTTTCTTT

D gene: TRBD2
V gene: TRBV3-1
J gene: TRBJ2-7
clone size: many
CDR3 protein: CASSLGLAGGNYEQYF
CDR3 DNA: TGTGCCAGCAGCCTCGGACTAGCGGGAGGTAACTACGAGCAGTACTTC

D gene: NA
V gene: TRBV2
J gene: TRBJ2-3
clone size: NA
CDR3 protein: CASSERGSTDTQYF
CDR3 DNA: TGTGCCAGCAGTGAACGTGGGTCCACAGATACGCAGTATTTT

D gene: NA
V gene: TRBV7-7
J gene: TRBJ2-2
clone size: few
CDR3 protein: CASSPNQDSFNTGELFF
CDR3 DNA: TGTGCTAGCAGCCCAAATCAGGACAGCTTCAACACCGGGGAGCTGTTTTTT

D gene: TRBD1
V gene: TRBV7-9
J gene: TRBJ2-3
clone size: many
CDR3 protein: CASRGQNTDTQYF
CDR3 DNA: TGTGCCAGCAGGGGACAGAACACAGATACGCAGTATTTT

D gene: NA
V gene: TRBV4-2
J gene: TRBJ2-6
clone size: NA
CDR3 protein: CASSQDTGTGANVLTF
CDR3 DNA: TGTGCCAGCAGCCAAGATACAGGGACTGGGGCCAACGTCCTGACTTTC

D gene: NA
V gene: TRBV14
J gene: TRBJ2-1
clone size: NA
CDR3 protein: CASSQYRGGEQFF
CDR3 DNA: TGTGCCAGCAGCCAGTACAGGGGGGGTGAGCAGTTCTTC

D gene: NA
V gene: TRBV28
J gene: TRBJ1-4
clone size: NA
CDR3 protein: CASSHGREKLFF
CDR3 DNA: TGTGCCAGCAGTCACGGACGCGAAAAACTGTTTTTT

D gene: NA
V gene: TRBV12-3/TRBV12-4
J gene: TRBJ1-2
clone size: many
CDR3 protein: CASSGIAGHDYGYTF
CDR3 DNA: TGTGCCAGCAGCGGCATCGCAGGGCATGACTATGGCTACACCTTC

D gene: TRBD1
V gene: TRBV18
J gene: TRBJ2-2
clone size: few
CDR3 protein: CASSSQRDSYTGELFF
CDR3 DNA: TGTGCCAGCTCATCTCAAAGGGACAGCTACACCGGGGAGCTGTTTTTT

D gene: TRBD1
V gene: TRBV28
J gene: TRBJ1-5
clone size: NA
CDR3 protein: CASRGSGQGNNQPQHF
CDR3 DNA: TGTGCCAGCAGGGGGTCGGGACAGGGGAACAATCAGCCCCAGCATTTT

D gene: NA
V gene: TRBV6-2/TRBV6-3
J gene: TRBJ2-6
clone size: few
CDR3 protein: CASSYDTRRYSGANVLTF
CDR3 DNA: TGTGCCAGCAGTTACGATACCCGAAGATACTCTGGGGCCAACGTCCTGACTTTC